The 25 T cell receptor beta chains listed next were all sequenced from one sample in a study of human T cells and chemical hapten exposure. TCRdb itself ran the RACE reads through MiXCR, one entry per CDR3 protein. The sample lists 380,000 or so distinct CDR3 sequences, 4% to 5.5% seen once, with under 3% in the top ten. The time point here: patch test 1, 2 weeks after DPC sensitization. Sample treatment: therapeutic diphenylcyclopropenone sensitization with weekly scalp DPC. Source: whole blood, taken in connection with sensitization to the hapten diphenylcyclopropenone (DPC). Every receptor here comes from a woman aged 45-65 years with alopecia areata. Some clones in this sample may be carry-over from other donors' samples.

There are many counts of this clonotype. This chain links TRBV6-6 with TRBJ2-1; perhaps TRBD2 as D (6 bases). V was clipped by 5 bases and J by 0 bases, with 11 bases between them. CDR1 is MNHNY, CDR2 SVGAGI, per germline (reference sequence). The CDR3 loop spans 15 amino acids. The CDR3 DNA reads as TGTGCCAGCAGTCCTACTAGCCTCTCCTACAATGAGCAGTTCTTC. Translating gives CASSPTSLSYNEQFF.

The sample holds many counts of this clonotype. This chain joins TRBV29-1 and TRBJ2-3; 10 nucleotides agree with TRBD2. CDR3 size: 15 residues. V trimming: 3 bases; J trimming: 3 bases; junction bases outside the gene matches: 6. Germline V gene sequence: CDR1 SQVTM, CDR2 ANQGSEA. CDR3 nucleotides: TGCAGCGTTGATGGAGCGGGGGGGACGACAGATACGCAGTATTTT. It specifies CSVDGAGGTTDTQYF.

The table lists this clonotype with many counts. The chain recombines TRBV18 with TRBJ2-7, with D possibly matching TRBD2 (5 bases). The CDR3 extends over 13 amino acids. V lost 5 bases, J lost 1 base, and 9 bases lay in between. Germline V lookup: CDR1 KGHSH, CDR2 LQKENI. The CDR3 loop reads CASSSGYSYEQYF. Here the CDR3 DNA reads TGTGCCAGCTCATCGGGATATTCCTACGAGCAGTACTTC.

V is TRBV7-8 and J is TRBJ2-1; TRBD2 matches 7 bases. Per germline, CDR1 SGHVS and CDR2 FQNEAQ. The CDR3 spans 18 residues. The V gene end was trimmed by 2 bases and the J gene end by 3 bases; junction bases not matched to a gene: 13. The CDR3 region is CASSLPPVPRGIYNEQFF. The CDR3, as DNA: TGTGCCAGCAGCTTACCCCCTGTTCCGCGGGGGATCTACAATGAGCAGTTCTTC.

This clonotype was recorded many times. CDR3 sequence: CASSEKGRAGPPNEQFF. The CDR3 DNA sequence: TGTGCCAGCAGTGAAAAGGGGCGGGCGGGGCCCCCCAATGAGCAGTTCTTC. This rearrangement joins TRBV6-1 to TRBJ2-1; D is perhaps TRBD2 (6 bases). From germline, CDR1 is MNHNS and CDR2 SASEGT. This CDR3 comprises 17 residues. V was pared by 2 bases and J by 6 bases, with 20 bases between.

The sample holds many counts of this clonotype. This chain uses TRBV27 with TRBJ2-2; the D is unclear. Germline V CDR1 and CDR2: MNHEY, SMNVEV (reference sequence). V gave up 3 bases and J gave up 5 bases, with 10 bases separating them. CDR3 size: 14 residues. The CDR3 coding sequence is TGTGCCAGCAGTTTCAGCAGGAGTACCGGGGAGCTGTTTTTT. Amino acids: CASSFSRSTGELFF.

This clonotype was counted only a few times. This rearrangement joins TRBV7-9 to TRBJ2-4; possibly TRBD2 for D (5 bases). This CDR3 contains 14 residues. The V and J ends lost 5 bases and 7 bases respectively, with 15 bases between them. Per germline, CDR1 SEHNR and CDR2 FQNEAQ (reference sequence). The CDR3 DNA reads TGTGCCAGCAGCGCGGGCCCGTCAGATAACATTCAGTACTTC. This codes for CASSAGPSDNIQYF.

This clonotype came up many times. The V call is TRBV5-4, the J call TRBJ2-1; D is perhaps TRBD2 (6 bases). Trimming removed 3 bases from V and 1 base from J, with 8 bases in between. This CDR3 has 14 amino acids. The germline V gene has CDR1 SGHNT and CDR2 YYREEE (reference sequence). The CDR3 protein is CASSSGTSYNEQFF. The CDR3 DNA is TGTGCCAGCAGCTCCGGGACTTCCTACAATGAGCAGTTCTTC.

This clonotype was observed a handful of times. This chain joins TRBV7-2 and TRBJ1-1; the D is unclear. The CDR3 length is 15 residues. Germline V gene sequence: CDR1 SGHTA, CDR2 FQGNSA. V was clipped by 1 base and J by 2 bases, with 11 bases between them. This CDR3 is CASSLGFWLNTEAFF. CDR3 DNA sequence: TGTGCCAGCAGCTTAGGATTTTGGTTAAACACTGAAGCTTTCTTT. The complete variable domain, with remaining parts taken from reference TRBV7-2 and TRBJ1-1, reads GAGVSQSPSNKVTEKGKDVELRCDPISGHTALYWYRQSLGQGLEFLIYFQGNSAPDKSGLPSDRFSAERTGGSVSTLTIQRTQQEDSAVYLCASSLGFWLNTEAFFGQGTRLTVV.

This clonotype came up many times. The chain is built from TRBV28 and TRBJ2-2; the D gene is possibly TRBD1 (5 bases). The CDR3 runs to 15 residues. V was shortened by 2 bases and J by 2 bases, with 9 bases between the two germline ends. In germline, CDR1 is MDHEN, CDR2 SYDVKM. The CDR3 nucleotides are TGTGCCAGCAGTTTAGAAGGGGTTAACACCGGGGAGCTGTTTTTT. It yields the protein CASSLEGVNTGELFF.

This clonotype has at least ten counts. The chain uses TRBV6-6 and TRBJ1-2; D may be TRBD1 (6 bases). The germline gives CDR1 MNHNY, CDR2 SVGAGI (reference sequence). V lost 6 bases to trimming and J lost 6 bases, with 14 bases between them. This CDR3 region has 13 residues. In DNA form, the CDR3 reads TGTGCCAGCAGAGAACAGGGAAGGGATGGCTACACCTTC. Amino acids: CASREQGRDGYTF.

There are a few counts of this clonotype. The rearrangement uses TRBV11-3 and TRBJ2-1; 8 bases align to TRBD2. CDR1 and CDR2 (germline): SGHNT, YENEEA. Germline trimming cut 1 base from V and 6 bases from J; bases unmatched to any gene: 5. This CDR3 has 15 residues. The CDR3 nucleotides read TGTGCCAGCAGCTTAGGCGGGGGGCCCACCAATGAGCAGTTCTTC. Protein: CASSLGGGPTNEQFF.

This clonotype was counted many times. The DNA of the CDR3 is TGTGCCAGCAGGAGGGGGGCTGAAGCTTTCTTT. Protein product: CASRRGAEAFF. The gene calls are TRBV6-5 and TRBJ1-1, with D perhaps TRBD1 (6 bases). Trimming stripped 6 bases from V and 6 bases from J, with 8 bases between. CDR1 is MNHEY, CDR2 SVGAGI, per germline. The CDR3 has 11 amino acids.

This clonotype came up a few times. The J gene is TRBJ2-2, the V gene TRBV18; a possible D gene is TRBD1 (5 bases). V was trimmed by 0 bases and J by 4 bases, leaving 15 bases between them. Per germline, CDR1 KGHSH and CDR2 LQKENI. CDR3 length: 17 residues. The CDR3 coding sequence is TGTGCCAGCTCACCACCGTTGAAGGGGCAGCCCACCGGGGAGCTGTTTTTT. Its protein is CASSPPLKGQPTGELFF.

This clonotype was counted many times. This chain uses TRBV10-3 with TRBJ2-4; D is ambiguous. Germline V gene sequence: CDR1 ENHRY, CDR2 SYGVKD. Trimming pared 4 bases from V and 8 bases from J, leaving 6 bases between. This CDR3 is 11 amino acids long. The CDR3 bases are TGTGCCATCAGTGGGGGATACATTCAGTACTTC. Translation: CAISGGYIQYF.

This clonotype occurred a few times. The CDR3 region is CASSGEDYGYTF. The CDR3 DNA reads TGTGCCAGCTCCGGGGAGGACTATGGCTACACCTTC. V usage is TRBV2 and J usage is TRBJ1-2; D remains ambiguous. The germline gives CDR1 SNHLY, CDR2 FYNNEI. V lost 8 bases and J 3 bases, leaving 10 bases between the germline ends. The CDR3 is 12 amino acids.

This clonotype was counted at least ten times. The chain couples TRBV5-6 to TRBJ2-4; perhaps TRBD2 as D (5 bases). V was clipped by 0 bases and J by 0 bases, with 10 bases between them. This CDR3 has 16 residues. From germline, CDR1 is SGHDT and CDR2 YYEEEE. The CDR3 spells CASSLGSGLAKNIQYF. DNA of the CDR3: TGTGCCAGCAGCTTGGGGTCAGGACTAGCCAAAAACATTCAGTACTTC.

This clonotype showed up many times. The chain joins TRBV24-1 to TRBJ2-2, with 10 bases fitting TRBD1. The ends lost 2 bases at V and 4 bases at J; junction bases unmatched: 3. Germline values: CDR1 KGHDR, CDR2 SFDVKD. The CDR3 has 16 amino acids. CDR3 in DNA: TGTGCCACCAGTGATTCGGGACAGGGGATCACCGGGGAGCTGTTTTTT. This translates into CATSDSGQGITGELFF.

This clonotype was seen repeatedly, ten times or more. CDR3 nucleotides: TGTGCCAGCAGTCAGGAGGGGAACACTGAAGCTTTCTTT. It specifies CASSQEGNTEAFF. The chain couples TRBV12-3 or TRBV12-4 to TRBJ1-1; D gene uncertain. This CDR3 has 13 residues. Deletions cut 5 bases from V and 1 base from J, with 8 bases between.

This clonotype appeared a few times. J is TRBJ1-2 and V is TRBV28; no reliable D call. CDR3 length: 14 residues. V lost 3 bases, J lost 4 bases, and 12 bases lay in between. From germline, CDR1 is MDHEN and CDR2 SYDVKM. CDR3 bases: TGTGCCAGCAGTTTCCCAAGGTTAGCCTATGGCTACACCTTC. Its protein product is CASSFPRLAYGYTF.

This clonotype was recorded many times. CDR3 DNA sequence: TGTGCCAGCAGTTACCGGGGGCCAACAGCCGTCTCTGGGGCCAACGTCCTGACTTTC. Its protein is CASSYRGPTAVSGANVLTF. This chain uses TRBV6-5 with TRBJ2-6; D might be TRBD1 or TRBD2, each matching 6 bases. From germline, CDR1 is MNHEY and CDR2 SVGAGI. This CDR3 has 19 amino acids. V was cut by 2 bases and J by 0 bases, with 17 bases left in between.

For the CDR3, the DNA is TGCAGCGTTGAGGTGGGAAGAGAGACCCAGTACTTC. Protein product: CSVEVGRETQYF. The chain is built from TRBV29-1 and TRBJ2-5; D unresolved. Germline V CDR1 and CDR2: SQVTM, ANQGSEA. The V gene lost 3 bases and the J gene lost 4 bases, with 9 bases spanning the gap. CDR3 length: 12 amino acids.

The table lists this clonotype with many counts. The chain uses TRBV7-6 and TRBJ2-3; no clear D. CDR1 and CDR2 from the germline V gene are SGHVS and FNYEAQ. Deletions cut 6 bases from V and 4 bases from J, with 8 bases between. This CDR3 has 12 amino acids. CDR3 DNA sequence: TGTGCCAGCAGTTTCGCAGCAGATACGCAGTATTTT. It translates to CASSFAADTQYF.

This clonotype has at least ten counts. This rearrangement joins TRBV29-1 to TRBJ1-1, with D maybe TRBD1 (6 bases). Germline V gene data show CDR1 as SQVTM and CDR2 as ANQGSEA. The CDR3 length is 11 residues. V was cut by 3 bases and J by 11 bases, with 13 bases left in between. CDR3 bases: TGCAGCGTTGAGGCGGGGGCGGATGCTTTCTTT. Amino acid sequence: CSVEAGADAFF. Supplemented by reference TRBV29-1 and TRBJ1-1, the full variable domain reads SAVISQKPSRDICQRGTSLTIQCQVDSQVTMMFWYRQQPGQSLTLIATANQGSEATYESGFVIDKFPISRPNLTFSTLTVSNMSPEDSSIYLCSVEAGADAFFGQGTRLTVV.

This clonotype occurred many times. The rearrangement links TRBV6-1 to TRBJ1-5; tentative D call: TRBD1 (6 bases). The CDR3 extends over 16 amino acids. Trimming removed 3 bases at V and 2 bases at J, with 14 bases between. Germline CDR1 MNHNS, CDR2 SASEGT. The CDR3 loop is CASSEAGDARNQPQHF. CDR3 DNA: TGTGCCAGCAGTGAGGCAGGGGATGCGCGCAATCAGCCCCAGCATTTT.